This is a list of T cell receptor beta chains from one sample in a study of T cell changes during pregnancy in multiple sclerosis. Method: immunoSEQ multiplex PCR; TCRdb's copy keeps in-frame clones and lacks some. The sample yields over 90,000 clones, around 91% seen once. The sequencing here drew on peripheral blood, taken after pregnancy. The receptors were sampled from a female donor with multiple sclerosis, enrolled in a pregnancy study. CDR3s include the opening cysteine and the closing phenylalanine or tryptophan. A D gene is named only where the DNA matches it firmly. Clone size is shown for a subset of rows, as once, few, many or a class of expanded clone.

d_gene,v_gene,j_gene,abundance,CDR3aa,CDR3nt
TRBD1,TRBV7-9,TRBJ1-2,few,CASSTPDRGFYGYTF,TGTGCCAGCAGCACGCCGGACAGGGGATTCTATGGCTACACCTTC
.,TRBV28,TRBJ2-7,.,CASSLGLVPYEQYF,TGTGCCAGCAGTCTCGGACTCGTCCCCTACGAGCAGTACTTC
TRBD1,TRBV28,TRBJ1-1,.,CASSLGTGGRWTEAFF,TGTGCCAGCAGTTTAGGTACAGGGGGCAGGTGGACTGAAGCTTTCTTT
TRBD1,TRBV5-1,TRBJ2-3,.,CASSSGTGDTSTDTQYF,TGCGCCAGCAGCTCCGGGACAGGGGATACTAGCACAGATACGCAGTATTTT
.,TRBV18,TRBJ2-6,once,CASSPGQANVLTF,TGTGCCAGCTCACCGGGACAGGCCAACGTCCTGACTTTC
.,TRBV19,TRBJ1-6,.,CASSIIGIQGNSPLHF,TGTGCCAGTAGTATTATTGGGATTCAGGGTAATTCACCCCTCCACTTT
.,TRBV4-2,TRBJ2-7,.,CASSQDRQEIYEQYF,TGTGCCAGCAGCCAAGATCGGCAGGAAATCTACGAGCAGTACTTC
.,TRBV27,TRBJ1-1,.,CASRKAGTEAFF,TGTGCCAGCCGCAAAGCGGGCACTGAAGCTTTCTTT
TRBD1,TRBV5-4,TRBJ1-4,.,CASSAAGTGNPNEKLFF,TGTGCCAGCAGCGCTGCCGGGACAGGGAATCCTAATGAAAAACTGTTTTTT
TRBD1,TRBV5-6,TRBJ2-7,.,CASSWSGGDGQYF,TGTGCCAGCAGCTGGTCAGGGGGAGACGGGCAGTACTTC
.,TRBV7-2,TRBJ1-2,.,CASSLAGSANYGYTF,TGTGCCAGCAGCTTAGCTGGCAGTGCTAACTATGGCTACACCTTC
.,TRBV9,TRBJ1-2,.,CASSVASEDPGGGYTF,TGTGCCAGCAGCGTAGCCTCCGAGGACCCCGGCGGGGGCTACACCTTC
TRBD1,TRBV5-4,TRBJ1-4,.,CASGQGTGEKLFF,TGTGCCAGCGGACAGGGTACCGGTGAAAAACTGTTTTTT
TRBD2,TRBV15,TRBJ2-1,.,CATSSPLGGGRYNEQFF,TGTGCCACCAGCAGTCCTCTGGGCGGGGGGAGGTACAATGAGCAGTTCTTC
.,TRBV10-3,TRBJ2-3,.,CAINQGSSTDTQYF,TGTGCCATCAATCAGGGTTCTAGCACAGATACGCAGTATTTT
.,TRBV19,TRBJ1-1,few,CASSIGQDNTEAFF,TGTGCCAGTAGTATAGGACAAGATAACACTGAAGCTTTCTTT
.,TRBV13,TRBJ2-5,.,CASSSKQVPRTQETQYF,TGTGCCAGCAGCTCCAAACAGGTCCCGAGGACGCAAGAGACCCAGTACTTC
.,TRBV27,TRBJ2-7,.,CASRGTLRTYEQYF,TGTGCCAGCCGCGGGACCCTCAGAACCTACGAGCAGTACTTC
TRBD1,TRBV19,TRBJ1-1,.,CASSRQGGSEAFF,TGTGCCAGTAGCAGACAGGGTGGCTCTGAAGCTTTCTTT
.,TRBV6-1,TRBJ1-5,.,CASSEVSGSGQPQHF,TGTGCCAGCAGTGAAGTATCAGGGTCGGGTCAGCCCCAGCATTTT
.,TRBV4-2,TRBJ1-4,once,CASSHTREDEKLFF,TGTGCCAGCAGCCACACCAGGGAGGATGAAAAACTGTTTTTT
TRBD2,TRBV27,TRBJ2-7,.,CASSTLGRGGEQYF,TGTGCCAGCAGTACTCTAGGAAGGGGAGGGGAGCAGTACTTC
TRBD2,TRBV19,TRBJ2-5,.,CASRLAGDLGETQYF,TGTGCCAGTAGGCTAGCGGGGGATCTGGGAGAGACCCAGTACTTC
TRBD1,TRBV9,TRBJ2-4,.,CASSVDEGRDRDIQYF,TGTGCCAGCAGCGTAGACGAGGGGCGGGACAGGGACATTCAGTACTTC
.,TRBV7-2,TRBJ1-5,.,CASSRDAGQPQHF,TGTGCCAGCAGCCGCGACGCGGGGCAGCCCCAGCATTTT
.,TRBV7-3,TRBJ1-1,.,CASSTTTNTEAFF,TGTGCCAGCAGCACGACAACGAACACTGAAGCTTTCTTT
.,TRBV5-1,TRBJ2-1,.,CASSLVGGAYNEQFF,TGCGCCAGCAGCTTGGTTGGCGGGGCCTACAATGAGCAGTTCTTC
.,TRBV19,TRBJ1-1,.,CASRAGMNTEAFF,TGTGCCAGTAGGGCAGGCATGAACACTGAAGCTTTCTTT
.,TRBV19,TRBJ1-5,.,CATKDGRDYYGNQPQHF,TGTGCCACTAAAGACGGGAGGGATTATTATGGCAATCAGCCCCAGCATTTT
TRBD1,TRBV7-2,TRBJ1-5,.,CASSPQGDRGSQHF,TGTGCCAGCAGCCCCCAGGGGGACAGGGGTAGCCAGCATTTT
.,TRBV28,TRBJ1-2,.,CASSFPPAGVYGYTF,TGTGCCAGCAGTTTCCCCCCGGCGGGGGTCTATGGCTACACCTTC
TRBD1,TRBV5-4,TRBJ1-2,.,CASSYRTGSGYGYTF,TGTGCCAGCAGCTATCGGACAGGGTCGGGCTATGGCTACACCTTC
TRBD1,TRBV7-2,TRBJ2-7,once,CASSTYHTGTVSYEQYF,TGTGCCAGCAGCACCTACCACACCGGGACAGTCTCCTACGAGCAGTACTTC
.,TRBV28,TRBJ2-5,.,CASSLNTGPQETQYF,TGTGCCAGCAGTTTAAATACAGGACCGCAAGAGACCCAGTACTTC
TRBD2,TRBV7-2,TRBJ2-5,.,CASSRLAGKTQYF,TGTGCCAGCAGCCGACTAGCGGGAAAGACCCAGTACTTC
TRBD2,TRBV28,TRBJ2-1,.,CASSPFAGGYNEQFF,TGTGCCAGCAGCCCCTTTGCGGGAGGGTACAATGAGCAGTTCTTC
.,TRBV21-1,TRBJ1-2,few,CASSWTGRYGYTF,TGTGCCAGCAGCTGGACAGGGCGTTATGGCTACACCTTC
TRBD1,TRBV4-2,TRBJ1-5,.,CASSQAGTGNNQPQHF,TGTGCCAGCAGCCAAGCCGGGACAGGGAACAATCAGCCCCAGCATTTT
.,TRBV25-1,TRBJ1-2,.,CASSEGVEGYTF,TGTGCCAGCAGCGAGGGGGTAGAGGGCTACACCTTC
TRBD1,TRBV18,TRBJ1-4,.,CASSPTGGENEKLFF,TGTGCCAGCTCACCGACAGGGGGCGAGAATGAAAAACTGTTTTTT
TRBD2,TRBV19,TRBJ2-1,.,CASSIAAGGTNEQFF,TGTGCCAGTAGTATAGCAGCGGGAGGGACCAATGAGCAGTTCTTC
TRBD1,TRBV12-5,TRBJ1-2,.,CASGGGQGVSGYTF,TGTGCTAGTGGAGGAGGGCAGGGGGTGAGTGGCTACACCTTC
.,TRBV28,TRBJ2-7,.,CASSLSPGGEQYF,TGTGCCAGCAGTTTATCTCCCGGAGGGGAGCAGTACTTC
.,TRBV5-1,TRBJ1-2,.,CASSLGGNYGYTF,TGCGCCAGCAGCTTGGGCGGTAACTATGGCTACACCTTC
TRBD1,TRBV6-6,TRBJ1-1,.,CASSDREVSEAFF,TGTGCCAGCAGCGACAGGGAAGTCTCTGAAGCTTTCTTT
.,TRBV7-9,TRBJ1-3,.,CASSFPGLHIGNTIYF,TGTGCCAGCAGCTTCCCGGGACTTCACATCGGAAACACCATATATTTT
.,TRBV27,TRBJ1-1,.,CASSYTTGITEAFF,TGTGCCAGCAGTTACACCACAGGAATCACTGAAGCTTTCTTT
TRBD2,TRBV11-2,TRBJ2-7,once,CASSFSDWGAGGPEQYF,TGTGCCAGCAGCTTTAGCGATTGGGGGGCGGGAGGGCCTGAGCAGTACTTC
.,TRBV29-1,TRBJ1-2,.,CSGLGPSQYGYTF,TGCAGCGGCCTGGGGCCATCTCAATATGGCTACACCTTC
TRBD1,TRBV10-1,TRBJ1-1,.,CASTISDRGQTGPEAFF,TGCGCCAGCACGATTTCGGACAGGGGGCAAACGGGTCCTGAAGCTTTCTTT
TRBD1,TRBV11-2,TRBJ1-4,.,CASSPTGGFNEKLFF,TGTGCCAGCAGCCCCACAGGGGGCTTCAATGAAAAACTGTTTTTT
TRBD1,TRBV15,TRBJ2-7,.,CATSTFLGQGASYEQYF,TGTGCCACCAGCACCTTCCTCGGGCAGGGGGCGTCCTACGAGCAGTACTTC
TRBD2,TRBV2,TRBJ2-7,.,CASKLSLGLWDEQYF,TGTGCCAGCAAGCTCTCCCTGGGACTATGGGACGAGCAGTACTTC